Listed below are T cell receptor beta chains from one sample, sequenced in a study of control samples from healthy donors and cancer patients. Method: immunoSEQ multiplex PCR; TCRdb's copy keeps in-frame clones and lacks some. The table lists fewer than 200,000 clones, about 91% of them singletons, with around 5% in the top ten. Sequenced input: blood. All receptors derive from a woman aged 25 to 39 in good health. CDR3s leave out the opening cysteine and the closing phenylalanine or tryptophan. Expanded clones are given a class, and other clones once, few, many or no size at all.

>TRBJ2-1|TRBV23-1|NA
ASSHPPGTGLVNEQF
>TRBJ2-2|TRBV12-3/TRBV12-4|NA
ASSLARDRELF
>TRBJ1-3|TRBV4-1|few
ASSLGTGGGNTIY
>TRBJ1-4|TRBV27|NA
ASTHRGLSNEKLF
>TRBJ2-7|TRBV11-2|NA
ASSFELARNYEQY
>TRBJ2-3|TRBV7-6|NA
ASSLDRGRATDTQY
>TRBJ1-1|TRBV29-1|NA
SAFHGVGTEAF
>TRBJ2-5|TRBV5-5|NA
ASSKGTQRAWETQY
>TRBJ1-1|TRBV29-1|few
SGGWDDYTEAF
>TRBJ2-1|TRBV15|NA
ATERESYNEQF
>TRBJ2-5|TRBV18|NA
ASSPPRGGEETQY
>TRBJ2-1|TRBV15|NA
ATSREGGLAVYNEQF
>TRBJ2-7|TRBV4-2|NA
ASSQEGTSFVEQY
>TRBJ2-7|TRBV2|few
ASRSSGSLREQY
>TRBJ1-5|TRBV6-4|NA
ASSDSEGHSNQPQH
>TRBJ1-1|TRBV6-6|NA
ASHSSLVSNTEAF
>TRBJ1-1|TRBV5-6|NA
ASSLLYRAEAF
>TRBJ1-5|TRBV27|NA
ASRSGQRNQPQH
>TRBJ2-1|TRBV13|NA
ASSQGGSEQF
>TRBJ2-5|TRBV28|NA
ASWGQGDSETQY
>TRBJ1-1|TRBV5-4|NA
ASSLEPANTEAF
>TRBJ2-7|TRBV27|NA
ASSPGQIFYEQY
>TRBJ1-1|TRBV4-1|NA
ASSLGTMNTEAF
>TRBJ1-6|TRBV18|NA
ASSPRTRPYNSPLH
>TRBJ1-5|TRBV5-1|NA
ASSLTPTGEGNQPQH
>TRBJ1-1|TRBV5-1|NA
ASSLAPRDTEAF
>TRBJ1-2|TRBV15|NA
ATSRDSRDGYT
>TRBJ2-3|TRBV3-1/TRBV3-2|NA
ASSQDASADTQY
>TRBJ1-4|TRBV28|NA
ASSLGGQRNEKLF
>TRBJ1-5|TRBV19|NA
ATRGEKQPQH
>TRBJ2-7|TRBV27|NA
ASSLPGTGFEQY
>TRBJ1-1|TRBV29-1|NA
SVVDRMNTEAF
>TRBJ1-5|TRBV2|NA
ASSDGTVNQPQH
>TRBJ1-4|TRBV7-9|NA
ASSTGQGLSGEKLF
>TRBJ2-7|TRBV4-2|NA
ASSQEGLRDTLSYEQY
>TRBJ1-6|TRBV28|few
ASSRDSYSPLH
>TRBJ1-1|TRBV2|few
ASSWNTEAF
>TRBJ2-5|TRBV6-5|NA
ASRPNVWRETQY
>TRBJ2-7|TRBV6-5|NA
ASRPGQSYEQY
>TRBJ1-6|TRBV2|NA
ASSASRVSRNSPLH
>TRBJ2-5|TRBV2|NA
ASSVGQGETQY
>TRBJ1-2|TRBV14|NA
ASSQDIKGGAYGYT
>TRBJ2-1|TRBV28|NA
ASSRTGLASYNEQF
>TRBJ1-1|TRBV4-1|once
ASSQGQGAQRGNTEAF
>TRBJ2-7|TRBV29-1|NA
SVGDRSYEQY
>TRBJ1-2|TRBV29-1|NA
SVGKGGLGGGYT
>TRBJ2-1|TRBV5-1|NA
ASSGGPGTPYNEQF
>TRBJ1-1|TRBV6-4|NA
AIPPLLKAF
>TRBJ2-5|TRBV6-6|NA
ASRYGAEETQY
>TRBJ1-5|TRBV30|NA
AWSQVGDGQPQH